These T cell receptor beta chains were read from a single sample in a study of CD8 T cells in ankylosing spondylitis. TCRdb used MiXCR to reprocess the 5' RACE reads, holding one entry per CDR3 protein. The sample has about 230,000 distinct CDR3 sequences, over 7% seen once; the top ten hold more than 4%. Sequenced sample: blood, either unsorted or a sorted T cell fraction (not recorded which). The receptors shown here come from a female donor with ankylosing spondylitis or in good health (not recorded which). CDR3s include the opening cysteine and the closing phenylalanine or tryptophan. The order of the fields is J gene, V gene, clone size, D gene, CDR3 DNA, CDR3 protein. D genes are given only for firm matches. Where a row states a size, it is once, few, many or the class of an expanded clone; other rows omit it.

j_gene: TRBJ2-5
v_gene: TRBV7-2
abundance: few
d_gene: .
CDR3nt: TGTGCCAGCAGCTTACAGGGATTAGAGACCCAGTACTTC
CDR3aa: CASSLQGLETQYF

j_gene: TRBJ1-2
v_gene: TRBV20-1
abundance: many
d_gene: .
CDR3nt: TGCAGTGCTAGAGACCGACAGTATAACTATGGCTACACCTTC
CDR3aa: CSARDRQYNYGYTF

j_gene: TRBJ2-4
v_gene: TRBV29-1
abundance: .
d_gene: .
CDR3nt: TGCAGCGTTGAATTTCAGGGTGTGAACATTCAGTACTTC
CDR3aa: CSVEFQGVNIQYF

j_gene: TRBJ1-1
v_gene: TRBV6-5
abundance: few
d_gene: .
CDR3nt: TGTGCCAGCACCGCCGCGGGGGTCACTGAAGCTTTCTTT
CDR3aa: CASTAAGVTEAFF

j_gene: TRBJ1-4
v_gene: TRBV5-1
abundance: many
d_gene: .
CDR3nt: TGCGCCAGCAGCGGGGGACCTAACTTGTCTAATGAAAAACTGTTTTTT
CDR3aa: CASSGGPNLSNEKLFF

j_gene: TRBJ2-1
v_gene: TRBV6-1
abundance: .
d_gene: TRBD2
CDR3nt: TGTGCCAGCAGTCAGACTAGCGACTCCTACAATGAGCAGTTCTTC
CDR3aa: CASSQTSDSYNEQFF

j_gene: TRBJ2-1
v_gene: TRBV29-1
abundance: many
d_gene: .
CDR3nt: TGCAGCGTTGCTTTCAGGGAAAATGAGCAGTTCTTC
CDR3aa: CSVAFRENEQFF

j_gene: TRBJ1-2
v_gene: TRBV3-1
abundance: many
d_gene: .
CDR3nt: TGTGCCAGCAGCCCACTGGCTATCGGCGGGGGCTACACCTTC
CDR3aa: CASSPLAIGGGYTF

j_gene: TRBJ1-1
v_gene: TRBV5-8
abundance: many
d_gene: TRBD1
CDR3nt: TGTGCCAGCAGCAAAGGACAGGGGTTAACAGCTTTCTTT
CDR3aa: CASSKGQGLTAFF

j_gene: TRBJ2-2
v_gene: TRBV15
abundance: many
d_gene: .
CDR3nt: TGTGCCACCAGCAGAGATAGGTCTAGCAGCGGGGAGCTGTTTTTT
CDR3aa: CATSRDRSSSGELFF

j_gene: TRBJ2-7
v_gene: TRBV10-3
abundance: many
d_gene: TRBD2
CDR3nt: TGTGCCATCAGTTCGACTAGCGGGAGTGCGTACGAGCAGTACTTC
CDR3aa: CAISSTSGSAYEQYF

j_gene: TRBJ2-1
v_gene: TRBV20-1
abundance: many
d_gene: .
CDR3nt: TGCAGTAGCTTTGTACCTCTAGCGAGCAGGGGTGGTGAGCAGTTCTTC
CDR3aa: CSSFVPLASRGGEQFF

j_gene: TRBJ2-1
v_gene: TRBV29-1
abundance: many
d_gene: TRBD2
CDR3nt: TGCAGCAGCGAAACTAGCGTAGAGCAGTTCTTC
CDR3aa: CSSETSVEQFF

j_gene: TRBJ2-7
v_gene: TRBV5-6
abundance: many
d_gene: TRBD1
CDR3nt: TGTGCCAGCAGCTGGGACAGGGATAGCTCCTACGAGCAGTACTTC
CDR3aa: CASSWDRDSSYEQYF

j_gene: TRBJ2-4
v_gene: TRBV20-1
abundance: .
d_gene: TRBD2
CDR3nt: TGCAGTGCTAGAGATCGGGTCCCCGGGACTAGCGGGATGGATGACATTCAGTACTTC
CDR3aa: CSARDRVPGTSGMDDIQYF

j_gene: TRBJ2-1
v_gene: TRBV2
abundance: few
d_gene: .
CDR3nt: TGTGCCAGCAGGGGCGGGACCATAATCTACAATGAGCAGTTCTTC
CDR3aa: CASRGGTIIYNEQFF

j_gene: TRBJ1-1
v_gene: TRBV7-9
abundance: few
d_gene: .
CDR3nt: TGTGCCAGCAACCCCAGGGAGATGAACACTGAAGCTTTCTTT
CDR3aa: CASNPREMNTEAFF

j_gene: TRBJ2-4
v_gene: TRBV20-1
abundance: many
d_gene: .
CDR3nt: TGCAGTGCTAGAGACCCGGTGGAGGGAAAAAACATTCAGTACTTC
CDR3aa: CSARDPVEGKNIQYF

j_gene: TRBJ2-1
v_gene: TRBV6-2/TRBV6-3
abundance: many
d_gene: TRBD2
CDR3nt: TGTGCCAGCAGCATCACTAGCGGGAGGATCCATGAGCAGTTCTTC
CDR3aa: CASSITSGRIHEQFF

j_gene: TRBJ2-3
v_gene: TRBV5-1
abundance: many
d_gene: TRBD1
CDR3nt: TGCGCCAGCAGCTCCCCCCCGGGACAGCCCACAGATACGCAGTATTTT
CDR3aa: CASSSPPGQPTDTQYF

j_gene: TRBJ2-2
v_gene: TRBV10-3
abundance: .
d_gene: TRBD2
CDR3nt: TGTGCCATCCGCCAGGCGGGGGGCACCGCCGGGGAGCTGTTTTTT
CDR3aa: CAIRQAGGTAGELFF

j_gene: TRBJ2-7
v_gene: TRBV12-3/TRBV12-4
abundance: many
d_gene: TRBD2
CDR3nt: TGTGCCAGCAGCTTAGGGCTAGCGGGATCCTACGAGCAGTACTTC
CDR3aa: CASSLGLAGSYEQYF

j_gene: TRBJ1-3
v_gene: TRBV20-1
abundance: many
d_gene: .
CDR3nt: TGCAGTGCTAACGACGGGGGAAACACCATATATTTT
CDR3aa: CSANDGGNTIYF

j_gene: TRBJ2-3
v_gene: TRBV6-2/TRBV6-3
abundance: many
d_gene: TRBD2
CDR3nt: TGTGCCAGCAGAAAACGGACTAGCGGGAGGGCACAGCGCACAGATACGCAGTATTTT
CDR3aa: CASRKRTSGRAQRTDTQYF

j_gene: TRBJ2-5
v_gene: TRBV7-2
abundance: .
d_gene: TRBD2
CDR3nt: TGTGCCAGCAGCGCGGGACTAGCGGGAGGAAAGACCCAGTACTTC
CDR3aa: CASSAGLAGGKTQYF

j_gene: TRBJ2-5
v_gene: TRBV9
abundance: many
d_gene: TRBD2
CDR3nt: TGTGCCAGCAGCGTAGGACTAGCGGGAGGGCAGTACTTC
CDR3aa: CASSVGLAGGQYF

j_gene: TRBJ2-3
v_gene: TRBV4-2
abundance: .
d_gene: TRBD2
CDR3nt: TGTGCCAGCAGCCAAGGGACTAGCGGGAGTACCTGGTTTTCCACAGATACGCAGTATTTT
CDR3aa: CASSQGTSGSTWFSTDTQYF